This entry concerns a single T cell receptor beta chain. Which antigen it targets is not known. Base quality data are lacking; no much larger clone is found one base away. This sample stems from a study of blood T cell repertoires in COVID-19 (dated by TCRdb to 2018 to 2021). With regard to the full study: Collaborator samples came from the United States, Italy and Spain and covered acute and convalescent phases of COVID-19. The material from the prospective study consisted of cDNA or gDNA derived from T cells, B-cell-depleted T cells, or PBMCs. The dataset comprised deeply sampled blood TCRbeta repertoires from subjects exposed to, actively infected with, or recovered from COVID-19. The repertoires were released in a freely available public database meant as a resource for research on the immune response to SARS-CoV-2. The samples were drawn from the first 160 participants of the ongoing ImmuneRACE study and from under 1,500 subjects provided by 6 global collaborators. Sample metadata almost always included a de-identified subject ID, COVID-19 status, age in years and sex. HLA class I and class II types, where available, came from metadata supplied by the sample provider rather than from assay-based typing. The full study reports these points: The amount of clinical and demographic metadata varied by source and participant and was provided uncurated.

TCRbeta CDR3 regions were amplified from genomic DNA using the immunoSEQ Assay, a bias-controlled multiplex PCR. Per the source publication's procedure: The number of nucleated cells in each sample was estimated by amplification of reference gene primers within the assay. Sequence reads were collapsed and filtered to measure the absolute abundance of every unique TCRbeta CDR3 rearrangement. For each sample, productive Simpson clonality was calculated by taking the square root of Simpson's diversity index across productive rearrangements. As stored in TCRdb, this immuneACCESS dataset retains in-frame rearrangements with V and J assigned. A fraction of the clones does not appear; measured against another copy, unresolved V genes explain less than half of the discrepancy, and the remainder lacks a known reason. V, J and clone size are taken as reported in that table, and D and trimming were inferred from the DNA itself. The sample data list around 250,000 clones, and 82% of these were observed just once. The ten top clones hold approximately 5% of the sample.

In the prospective study, participants were about 18 to 95 years old, resided in about two dozen geographic areas of the United States, and were enrolled through a virtual design. Cohort assignment in the prospective study relied on participant-reported clinical history from a screening survey and a study questionnaire. Exposed participants had been in contact, within 2 weeks of entering the study, with a person who had a PCR-confirmed or clinician-diagnosed case of COVID-19. Mobile phlebotomists in the prospective study collected whole blood, serum and a nasopharyngeal or oropharyngeal swab from every participant. Over a roughly 2-month period, participants in the prospective study had the option of providing additional blood draws and questionnaires. Prospective study blood samples were shipped either frozen or at room temperature before DNA extraction. From the cysteine up to the phenylalanine, the CDR3 has a length of 15 residues. The sequence is cut down to CDR3 DNA, 45 bases in frame from base 1. The germline V gene yields MNHEY for CDR1 and SVGAGI for CDR2. Germline trimming: 6 bases from V, 7 bases from J; junction bases outside gene matches: 10.

Recombination joined TRBV6-5 with TRBJ2-1; 9 central bases correspond to TRBD2. This clonotype originated in a man aged 35 to 55 who had been exposed to COVID-19. The source material was PBMCs or T cells enriched from blood (not recorded which). The CDR3 protein sequence reads: CASRPGLAGRNEQFF. The DNA sequence is TGTGCCAGCAGGCCAGGGCTAGCGGGAAGGAATGAGCAGTTCTTC.